This entry describes one TCR beta chain. Its antigen is undetermined. Described time point: persistent/refractory GD, antithyroid drugs over 5 years with positive TRAb. The TCR library was prepared using RNA isolated from PBMCs. The authors diagnosed Graves' disease using American Thyroid Association guidelines. Arm-PCR of CDR3 regions with iRepertoire HTBI primers generated TCR beta libraries. In the original processing: Looking across samples, the authors found under 70 TRBV and 14 to 15 TRBJ segments. TCRdb independently ran MiXCR on the multiplex PCR reads; one entry per CDR3 protein. TCRdb's processing, not the authors', yielded these V and J calls. The sample holds some 300,000 distinct CDR3 sequences; roughly a fifth are singletons and the top ten take roughly three fifths. The sample is drawn from a study of regulatory T cells in long-lasting Graves disease. Study-wide results and caveats: TRBV28, TRBJ1-2 and TRBJ2-5 were favored in persistent disease.

Per germline, CDR1 MNHNS and CDR2 SASEGT. J lost 2 bases, V lost 8 bases, and 9 bases had no gene match. This CDR3 is 15 amino acids long. The specimen was peripheral blood mononuclear cells (PBMCs), collected when the disease was refractory, from a patient treated with antithyroid drugs. The source is a female donor with Graves disease. The chain combines TRBV6-1 with TRBJ2-1; 7 bases agree with TRBD2. The CDR3 sequence: CASEPQRDAYNEQFF. CDR3 coding DNA: TGTGCCAGCGAGCCCCAGCGGGACGCCTACAATGAGCAGTTCTTC.